This T cell receptor beta chain was identified during a study of T cell repertoires in cytomegalovirus infection. This CDR3 spans 14 amino acids. V lost 3 bases and J lost 6, with 12 bases in between. TCRdb passed the reads through MiXCR, listing each CDR3 protein once. The sample has approximately 990,000 distinct CDR3 sequences, roughly a third seen once; the top ten hold about an eighth. A note on this clonotype: Its antigen is not known.

The TCR comes from a human donor in good health (CMV status not recorded). Some clones in this sample may be carry-over from other donors' samples. The rearrangement links TRBV12-3 or TRBV12-4 to TRBJ1-5, with a possible D match to TRBD1 (5 bases). Sequenced material: cultured CD8+ T cells from PBMCs, taken from culture after CMV antigen stimulation. The CDR3 DNA reads as TGTGCCAGCAGTTTTGGGGGGATAGTTCAGCCCCAGCATTTT. Its protein product is CASSFGGIVQPQHF.